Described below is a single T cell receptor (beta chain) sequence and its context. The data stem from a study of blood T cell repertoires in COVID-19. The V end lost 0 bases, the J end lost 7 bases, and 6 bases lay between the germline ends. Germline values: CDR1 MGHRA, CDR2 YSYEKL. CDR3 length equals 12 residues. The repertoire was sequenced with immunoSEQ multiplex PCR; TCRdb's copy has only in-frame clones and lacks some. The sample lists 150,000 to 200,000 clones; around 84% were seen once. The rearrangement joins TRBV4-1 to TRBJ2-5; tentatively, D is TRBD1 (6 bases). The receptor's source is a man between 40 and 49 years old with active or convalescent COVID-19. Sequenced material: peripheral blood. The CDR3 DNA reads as TGCGCCAGCAGCCAAGAGACAGGGACCCAGTACTTC. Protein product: CASSQETGTQYF.